Included here is one TCR beta chain sequence, with context. Its antigen is still unknown. The sample is drawn from a study of shared clonotypes between healthy human individuals. Points from the study as a whole: Sequencing of the sorted subsets was shown by rarefaction to be incomplete despite large depth. In having few donors, the study represented limited genetic and exposure-history diversity. A handful of donors held approximately 5% of naive CD4 clonotypes in common.

Looked up from germline, CDR1 is SGHKS and CDR2 is YYEKEE (reference sequence). The CDR3 runs to 16 residues. V lost 0 bases and J lost 4, with 14 bases in between. Study processing details: ImmunoSEQ sequences covered only the junction and lacked quality scores; filtering therefore differed. TCRdb's copy holds only in-frame clones and misses some; the assay was immunoSEQ multiplex PCR. V and J calls and clone size are those listed in that table; D and trimming were worked out from the DNA. There are around 700,000 clones in the sample; roughly 70% occur only once, and over 1.5% lies in the top ten. The sequence came from a woman in her twenties or thirties in good health. The chain couples TRBV5-5 to TRBJ1-5; no clear D. Material: memory CD4+ T cells sorted from blood. Subset in this sample: CD45RA-negative fraction. In DNA, the CDR3 is TGTGCCAGCAGCTTGGTGGTATCGCTTCCTAATCAGCCCCAGCATTTT. Protein sequence: CASSLVVSLPNQPQHF.